A single sample is the source of the 17 T cell receptor beta chains below, sequenced in a study of blood T cell repertoires in COVID-19. Measured with immunoSEQ multiplex PCR; TCRdb has only the in-frame clones, and not every one. The table has 90,000 to 110,000 clones, around 80% seen once. What was sequenced was peripheral blood. The receptors come from a human donor in a cohort sampled during active or convalescent COVID-19.

The V call is TRBV5-1, the J call TRBJ2-1; 8 bases are a match to TRBD2. Germline V gene sequence: CDR1 SGHRS, CDR2 YFSETQ. V lost 2 bases and J lost 6; bases outside the gene matches: 7. The length of the CDR3 is 15 residues. CDR3 nucleotide sequence: TGCGCCAGCAGCTTTGATAGCGGGATGGGCAATGAGCAGTTCTTC. This codes for CASSFDSGMGNEQFF.

This sequence joins TRBV6-5 and TRBJ1-2; the D is unclear. V lost 6 bases, J lost 6 bases, and 17 bases lay in between. This CDR3 is 14 amino acids long. Germline V gene sequence: CDR1 MNHEY, CDR2 SVGAGI. This CDR3 is CASRDSEGRDGYTF. DNA for the CDR3: TGTGCCAGCAGGGACTCGGAGGGTCGAGATGGCTACACCTTC.

The count of this clone is one. V and J are TRBV7-8 and TRBJ2-1, with TRBD2 as a possible D gene (5 bases). This CDR3 is 16 amino acids long. Between the trimmed V and J ends, which lost 6 bases and 2 bases, there was a span of 17 bases. Germline V lookup: CDR1 SGHVS, CDR2 FQNEAQ. The CDR3 spells CASRGRHKLTYNEQFF. The DNA of the CDR3 is TGTGCCAGCAGAGGGAGACACAAACTTACCTACAATGAGCAGTTCTTC.

Here the CDR3 DNA reads TGTGCCAGCAGTCAAAGGACTAGCGGGAGGAAACGTAGCACAGATACGCAGTATTTT. This codes for CASSQRTSGRKRSTDTQYF. The V gene is TRBV27, the J gene TRBJ2-3; TRBD2 matches at 14 bases. The CDR3 covers 19 residues. CDR1 MNHEY and CDR2 SMNVEV come from the germline V gene (reference sequence). V dropped 5 bases and J dropped 0; count of bases not matched to a gene: 10.

The V call is TRBV7-6, the J call TRBJ2-7; 8 bases fit TRBD1. Germline V lookup: CDR1 SGHVS, CDR2 FNYEAQ. Trimming took 0 bases from V and 0 from J; bases not matched to a gene: 10. The CDR3 consists of 18 residues. The CDR3 region is CASSLALNPGQVSYEQYF. The CDR3 nucleotides read TGTGCCAGCAGCTTAGCTCTGAATCCGGGACAGGTCTCCTACGAGCAGTACTTC.

This chain joins TRBV7-6 and TRBJ2-5; TRBD1 agrees at 9 bases. Germline lookup yields CDR1 SGHVS and CDR2 FNYEAQ. The V segment lost 1 base and the J segment 2 bases; nucleotides outside the gene matches: 5. There are 16 residues in the CDR3. CDR3 in amino acids: CASSLGTGAQQETQYF. In DNA, the CDR3 is TGTGCCAGCAGCTTAGGGACAGGGGCCCAACAAGAGACCCAGTACTTC.

This chain connects TRBV10-3 to TRBJ2-6; D not resolved. Looked up from germline, CDR1 is ENHRY and CDR2 is SYGVKD. Trimming took 3 bases from V and 2 from J, leaving 8 bases between them. The CDR3 consists of 15 residues. CDR3 residues: CAISELPTGANVLTF. The CDR3, as DNA: TGTGCCATCAGTGAACTACCGACTGGGGCCAACGTCCTGACTTTC.

The rearrangement links TRBV4-2 to TRBJ1-1; D perhaps matches TRBD1 (5 bases). Trimming shortened V by 3 bases and J by 4 bases, and 15 bases separated the two germline ends. Germline V gives CDR1 LGHNA, CDR2 YNFKEQ. The length of the CDR3 is 15 residues. The CDR3 DNA follows: TGTGCCAGCAGCCACGCCACAACAGGCTTCACTGAAGCTTTCTTT. Amino acid sequence: CASSHATTGFTEAFF.

Only one count was recorded for this clone. This chain joins TRBV11-3 and TRBJ2-2; 8 positions match TRBD2. This CDR3 spans 14 amino acids. V trimming: 5 bases; J trimming: 6 bases; junction bases outside the gene matches: 5. Germline V CDR1 and CDR2: SGHNT, YENEEA. The CDR3, as DNA: TGTGCCAGCAGCCCGGGGGGGGGACCCGGGGAGCTGTTTTTT. This gives the protein CASSPGGGPGELFF.

CDR3 residues: CASSLTTNQPQHF. The CDR3 region has the DNA TGTGCCAGCAGTTTAACAACCAATCAGCCCCAGCATTTT. V is TRBV27 and J is TRBJ1-5; no definite D call. With 2 bases removed from V and 3 bases from J, the gap between germline ends came to 5 bases. From germline, CDR1 is MNHEY and CDR2 SMNVEV (reference sequence). The CDR3 extends over 13 amino acids.

This sequence joins TRBV15 and TRBJ1-4; D is ambiguous. CDR3 size: 15 residues. Per germline, CDR1 LNHNV and CDR2 YYDKDF (reference sequence). Trimming cost V 1 base and J 5 bases, with 11 bases left between them. Here the CDR3 reads CATSRVFSKNEKLFF. The CDR3 bases are TGTGCCACCAGCAGAGTATTTAGTAAAAATGAAAAACTGTTTTTT.

The rearrangement uses TRBV11-2 and TRBJ2-5; 12 bases map to TRBD2. The CDR3 contains 14 residues. V lost 4 bases to trimming and J lost 3 bases; unmatched junction nucleotides: 0. Germline assignment: CDR1 SGHAT and CDR2 FQNNGV. This CDR3 is CASSWTSGKETQYF. The CDR3 DNA follows: TGTGCCAGCAGCTGGACTAGCGGGAAAGAGACCCAGTACTTC.

The gene calls are TRBV20-1 and TRBJ2-1; D is unclear. The CDR3 spans 10 residues. Germline values: CDR1 DFQATT, CDR2 SNEGSKA (reference sequence). V was trimmed by 7 bases and J by 9 bases, leaving 10 bases between them. The chain's CDR3 is CSVLRVEQFF. In DNA form, the CDR3 reads TGCAGTGTATTGCGCGTTGAGCAGTTCTTC.

The rearrangement joins TRBV15 to TRBJ2-3; 10 bases line up with TRBD2. From germline, CDR1 is LNHNV and CDR2 YYDKDF (reference sequence). V was clipped by 1 base and J by 6 bases; unmatched bases: 13. The CDR3 has 18 amino acids. CDR3: CATSRAVRGGTSADTQYF. CDR3 coding DNA: TGTGCCACCAGCAGAGCGGTACGAGGGGGGACTAGCGCTGATACGCAGTATTTT.

This clone occurred a few times. This rearrangement joins TRBV14 to TRBJ2-3; TRBD2 agrees at 10 bases. Germline V CDR1 and CDR2: SGHDN, FVKESK. J gave up 4 bases and V 4 bases, and 14 bases lay outside the gene matches. The CDR3 has 18 residues. The CDR3 DNA is TGTGCCAGCAGCCTAAACTCCGGGACTAGCGCGTCGGCAGATACGCAGTATTTT. Translation: CASSLNSGTSASADTQYF.

The V call is TRBV21-1, the J call TRBJ1-5. TRBV21-1 is a known pseudogene. This CDR3 contains 13 residues. Written as DNA, the CDR3 is TGTGCCAGCAGCAACACCGAGGGCCAGCCCCAGCATTTT. Translation: CASSNTEGQPQHF.

The V and J genes are TRBV7-3 and TRBJ2-3; 8 bases agree with TRBD1. The CDR3 is made up of 15 amino acids. Germline loops: CDR1 SGHTA, CDR2 FQGTGA. J lost 1 base, V lost 5 bases, and 5 bases had no gene match. CDR3 residues: CASSPGQVGTDTQYF. The CDR3 nucleotides read TGTGCCAGCAGCCCGGGACAGGTCGGCACAGATACGCAGTATTTT.